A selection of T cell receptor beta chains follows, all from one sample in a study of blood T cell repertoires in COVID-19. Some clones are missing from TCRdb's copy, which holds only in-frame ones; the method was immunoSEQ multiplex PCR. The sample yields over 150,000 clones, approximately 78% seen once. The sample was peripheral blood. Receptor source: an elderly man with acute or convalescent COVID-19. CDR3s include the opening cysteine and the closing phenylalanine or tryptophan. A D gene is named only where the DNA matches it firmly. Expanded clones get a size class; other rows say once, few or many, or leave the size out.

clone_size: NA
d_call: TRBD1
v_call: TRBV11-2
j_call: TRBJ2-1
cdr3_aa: CASSLEAGGRNEQFF
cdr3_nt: TGTGCCAGCAGCTTAGAAGCAGGGGGCAGGAATGAGCAGTTCTTC

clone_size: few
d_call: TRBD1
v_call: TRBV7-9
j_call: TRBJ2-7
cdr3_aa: CASSPLSGGIGEQYF
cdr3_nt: TGTGCCAGCAGCCCCTTGTCAGGGGGCATTGGCGAGCAGTACTTC

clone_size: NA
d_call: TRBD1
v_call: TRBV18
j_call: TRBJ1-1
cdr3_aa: CASSQGDPYTEAFF
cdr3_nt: TGTGCCAGCTCCCAGGGGGACCCCTACACTGAAGCTTTCTTT

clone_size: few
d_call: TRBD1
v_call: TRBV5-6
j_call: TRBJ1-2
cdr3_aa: CASSWEDRGGGYTF
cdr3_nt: TGTGCCAGCAGCTGGGAGGACAGGGGCGGTGGCTACACCTTC

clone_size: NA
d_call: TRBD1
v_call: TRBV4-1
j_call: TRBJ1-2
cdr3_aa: CASSQAVPQGARYTF
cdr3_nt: TGCGCCAGCAGCCAAGCGGTCCCTCAGGGGGCACGCTACACCTTC

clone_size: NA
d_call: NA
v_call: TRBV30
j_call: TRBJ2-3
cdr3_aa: CAWSKRSGGTDTQYF
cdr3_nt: TGTGCCTGGAGCAAAAGGTCCGGCGGGACAGATACGCAGTATTTT

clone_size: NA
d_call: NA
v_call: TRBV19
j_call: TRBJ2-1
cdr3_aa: CASSTTRSAYNEQFF
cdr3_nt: TGTGCCAGTAGTACGACTAGAAGCGCCTACAATGAGCAGTTCTTC

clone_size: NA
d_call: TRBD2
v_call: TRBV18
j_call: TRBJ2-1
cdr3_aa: CASSPSLAGGPNEQFF
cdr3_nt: TGTGCCAGCTCACCATCTCTAGCGGGGGGCCCGAATGAGCAGTTCTTC

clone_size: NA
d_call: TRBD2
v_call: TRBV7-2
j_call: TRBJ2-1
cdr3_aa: CASSLWASGASEQFF
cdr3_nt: TGTGCCAGCAGCTTATGGGCTAGCGGGGCGTCTGAGCAGTTCTTC

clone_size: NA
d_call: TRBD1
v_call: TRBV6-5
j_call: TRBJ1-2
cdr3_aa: CASSRQGLGYTF
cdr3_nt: TGTGCCAGCAGCCGACAGGGCCTCGGCTACACCTTC

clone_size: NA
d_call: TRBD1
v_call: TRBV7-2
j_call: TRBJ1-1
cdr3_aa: CASSSGQGWVNTEAFF
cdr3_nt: TGTGCCAGCAGCTCTGGACAGGGGTGGGTGAACACTGAAGCTTTCTTT

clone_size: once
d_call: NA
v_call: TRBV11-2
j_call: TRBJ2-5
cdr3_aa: CASSGAAHSQETQYF
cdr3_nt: TGTGCCAGCAGCGGAGCGGCGCACTCACAAGAGACCCAGTACTTC

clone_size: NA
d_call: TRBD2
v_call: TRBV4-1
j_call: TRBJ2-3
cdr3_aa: CASSQVSAGVDTQYF
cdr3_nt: TGCGCCAGCAGCCAAGTCTCCGCGGGGGTAGATACGCAGTATTTT

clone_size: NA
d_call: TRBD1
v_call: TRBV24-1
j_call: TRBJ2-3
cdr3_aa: CATSQGAGDTQYF
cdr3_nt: TGTGCCACCTCACAGGGGGCAGGGGATACGCAGTATTTT

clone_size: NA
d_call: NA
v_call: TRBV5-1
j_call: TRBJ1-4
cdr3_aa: CASSLFTANNEKLFF
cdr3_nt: TGCGCCAGCAGCTTGTTTACAGCTAATAATGAAAAACTGTTTTTT

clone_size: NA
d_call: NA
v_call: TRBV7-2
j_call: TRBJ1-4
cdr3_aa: CASSLGGRDEKLFF
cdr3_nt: TGTGCCAGCAGCTTAGGGGGGCGGGATGAAAAACTGTTTTTT

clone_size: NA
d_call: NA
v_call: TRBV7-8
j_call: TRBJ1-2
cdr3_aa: CASSGRVGVSLGYTF
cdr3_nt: TGTGCCAGCAGCGGCAGGGTTGGGGTATCTCTTGGCTACACCTTC

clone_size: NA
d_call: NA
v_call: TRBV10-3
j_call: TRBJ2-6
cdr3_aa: CAISAGPSSGANVLTF
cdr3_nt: TGTGCCATCAGTGCAGGGCCATCGTCTGGGGCCAACGTCCTGACTTTC

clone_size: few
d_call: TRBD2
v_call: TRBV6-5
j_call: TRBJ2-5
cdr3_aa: CASSYGLAAQETQYF
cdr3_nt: TGTGCCAGCAGTTACGGACTAGCGGCCCAAGAGACCCAGTACTTC

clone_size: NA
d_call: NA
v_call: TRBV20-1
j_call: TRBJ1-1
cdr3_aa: CSAATDTEAFF
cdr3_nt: TGCAGTGCCGCGACAGACACTGAAGCTTTCTTT

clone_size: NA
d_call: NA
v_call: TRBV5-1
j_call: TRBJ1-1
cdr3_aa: CASSPGLFGTEAFF
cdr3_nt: TGCGCCAGCAGCCCGGGACTTTTTGGCACTGAAGCTTTCTTT

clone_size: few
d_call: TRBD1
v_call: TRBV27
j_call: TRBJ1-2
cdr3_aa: CASSLTGQPNYGYTF
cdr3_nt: TGTGCCAGCAGTTTGACGGGACAGCCTAACTATGGCTACACCTTC